The present T cell receptor (beta chain) was sequenced within a study of cytotoxic CD8 clonotypes in ibrutinib-treated CLL. CDR1 is SGHTA, CDR2 FQGNSA, per germline. V gave up 5 bases and J gave up 6 bases, with 14 bases separating them. The CDR3 length is 13 residues. Depth targeted 1 in 200,000 to 1 in 1 million T cells, averaging 10x coverage per clonotype. Profiled with immunoSEQ multiplex PCR; TCRdb holds only in-frame clones, not every one. The repertoire holds roughly 220,000 clones, nearly 80% seen once, with about an eighth in the top ten. This clone was observed a single time. Cryopreserved PBMCs supplied roughly 2 micrograms of genomic DNA for TCR beta libraries.

The source material was PBMCs, sampled after 12 months of ibrutinib treatment. V usage is TRBV7-2 and J usage is TRBJ2-7; no reliable D call. This clonotype originated in a human donor with chronic lymphocytic leukemia. In nucleotides, the CDR3 is TGTGCCAGCAGCCGTGACTGGAACCTCGAGCAGTACTTC. The encoded protein is CASSRDWNLEQYF.